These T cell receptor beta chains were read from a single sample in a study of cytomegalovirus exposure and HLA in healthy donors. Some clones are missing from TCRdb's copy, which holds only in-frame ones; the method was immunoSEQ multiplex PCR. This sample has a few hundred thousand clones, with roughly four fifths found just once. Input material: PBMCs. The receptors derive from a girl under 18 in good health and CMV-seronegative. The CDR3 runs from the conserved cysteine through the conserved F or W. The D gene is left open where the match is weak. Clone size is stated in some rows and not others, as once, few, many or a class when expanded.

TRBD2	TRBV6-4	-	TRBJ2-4	TGTGCCAGCAGGCGACCGGGACTAGCACAGAACATTCAGTACTTC	CASRRPGLAQNIQYF
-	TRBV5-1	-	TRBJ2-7	TGCGCCAGCAGCTCAGCCTCGGCGGACACGACCTACGAGCAGTACTTC	CASSSASADTTYEQYF
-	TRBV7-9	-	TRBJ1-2	TGTGCCAGCAGCTTCAGTGAGGGTGGCTACACCTTC	CASSFSEGGYTF
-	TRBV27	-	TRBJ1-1	TGTGCCAGCAGTTTAGTCCCCCAAAGCGGCGGAGCTTTCTTT	CASSLVPQSGGAFF
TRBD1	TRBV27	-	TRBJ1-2	TGTGCCAGCAGTACAGGGGTGAATGGCTACACCTTC	CASSTGVNGYTF
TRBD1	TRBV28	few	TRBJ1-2	TGTGCCAGCAGGACCGAGACAGGGTCCGATGGCTACACCTTC	CASRTETGSDGYTF
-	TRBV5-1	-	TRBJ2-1	TGCGCCAGCAGCTTAGCCGGGACACCCCAGGGAAATGAGCAGTTCTTC	CASSLAGTPQGNEQFF
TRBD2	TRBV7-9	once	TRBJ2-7	TGTGCCAGCAGCTTAGTTAGCGGGGACTCCCCTTACGAGCAGTACTTC	CASSLVSGDSPYEQYF
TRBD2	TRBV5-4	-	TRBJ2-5	TGTGCCAGCAGCCCGAGCGGGGCCTTCCAAGAGACCCAGTACTTC	CASSPSGAFQETQYF
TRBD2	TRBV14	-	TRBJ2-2	TGTGCCAGCAGCCAGCGGGAGGGCCACACCGGGGAGCTGTTTTTT	CASSQREGHTGELFF
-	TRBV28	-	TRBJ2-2	-	CASSTSGLPANTGELFF
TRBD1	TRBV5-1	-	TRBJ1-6	TGCGCCAGCAGCGCTGGACAGGGCCTATATAATTCACCCCTCCACTTT	CASSAGQGLYNSPLHF
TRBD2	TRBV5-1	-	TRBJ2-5	TGCGCCAGCAGCTTTAGCGGGGAAGAGACCCAGTACTTC	CASSFSGEETQYF
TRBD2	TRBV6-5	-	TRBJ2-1	TGTGCCACCTCCAGCGGTACTAGCGGGAGCAATGAGCAGTTCTTC	CATSSGTSGSNEQFF
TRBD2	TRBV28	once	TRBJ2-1	TGTGCCAGCAGTTCTAGCGGGAGGGCCTCGAAGTTCTTC	CASSSSGRASKFF
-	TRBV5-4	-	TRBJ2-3	TGTGCCAGCAGCTTGCCCCTAGATCCAGATACGCAGTATTTT	CASSLPLDPDTQYF
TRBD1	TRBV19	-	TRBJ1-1	TGTGCCATTTCGACAGGGCGAGAGGACACTGAAGCTTTCTTT	CAISTGREDTEAFF
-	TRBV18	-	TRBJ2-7	TGTGCCAGCTCACCACTCCGAGGCGGGGATCGGAAGGACGAGCAGTACTTC	CASSPLRGGDRKDEQYF
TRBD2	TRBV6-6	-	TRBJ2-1	TGTGCCAGCAGCCCCAGCGGGAGGGCCCTCAATGAGCAGTTCTTC	CASSPSGRALNEQFF
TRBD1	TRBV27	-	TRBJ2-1	TGTGCCAGCGGGTCAACAGGGGCCTACTACAATGAGCAGTTCTTC	CASGSTGAYYNEQFF
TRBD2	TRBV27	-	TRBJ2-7	TGTGCCAGCAGTTTATCTAGCGGGACTGCCTACGAGCAGTACTTC	CASSLSSGTAYEQYF
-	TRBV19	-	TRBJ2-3	TGTGCCAGTAGCCCGACCAGGGGAGATACGCAGTATTTT	CASSPTRGDTQYF
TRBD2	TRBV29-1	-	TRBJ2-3	TGCAGCGTTGCGTTATTAGCGGGAGCACGGCGCACAGATACGCAGTATTTT	CSVALLAGARRTDTQYF
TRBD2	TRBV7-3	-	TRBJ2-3	TGTGCCAGCAGCTCGATAGGACTAGCGGGAGTCTTGACAGATACGCAGTATTTT	CASSSIGLAGVLTDTQYF